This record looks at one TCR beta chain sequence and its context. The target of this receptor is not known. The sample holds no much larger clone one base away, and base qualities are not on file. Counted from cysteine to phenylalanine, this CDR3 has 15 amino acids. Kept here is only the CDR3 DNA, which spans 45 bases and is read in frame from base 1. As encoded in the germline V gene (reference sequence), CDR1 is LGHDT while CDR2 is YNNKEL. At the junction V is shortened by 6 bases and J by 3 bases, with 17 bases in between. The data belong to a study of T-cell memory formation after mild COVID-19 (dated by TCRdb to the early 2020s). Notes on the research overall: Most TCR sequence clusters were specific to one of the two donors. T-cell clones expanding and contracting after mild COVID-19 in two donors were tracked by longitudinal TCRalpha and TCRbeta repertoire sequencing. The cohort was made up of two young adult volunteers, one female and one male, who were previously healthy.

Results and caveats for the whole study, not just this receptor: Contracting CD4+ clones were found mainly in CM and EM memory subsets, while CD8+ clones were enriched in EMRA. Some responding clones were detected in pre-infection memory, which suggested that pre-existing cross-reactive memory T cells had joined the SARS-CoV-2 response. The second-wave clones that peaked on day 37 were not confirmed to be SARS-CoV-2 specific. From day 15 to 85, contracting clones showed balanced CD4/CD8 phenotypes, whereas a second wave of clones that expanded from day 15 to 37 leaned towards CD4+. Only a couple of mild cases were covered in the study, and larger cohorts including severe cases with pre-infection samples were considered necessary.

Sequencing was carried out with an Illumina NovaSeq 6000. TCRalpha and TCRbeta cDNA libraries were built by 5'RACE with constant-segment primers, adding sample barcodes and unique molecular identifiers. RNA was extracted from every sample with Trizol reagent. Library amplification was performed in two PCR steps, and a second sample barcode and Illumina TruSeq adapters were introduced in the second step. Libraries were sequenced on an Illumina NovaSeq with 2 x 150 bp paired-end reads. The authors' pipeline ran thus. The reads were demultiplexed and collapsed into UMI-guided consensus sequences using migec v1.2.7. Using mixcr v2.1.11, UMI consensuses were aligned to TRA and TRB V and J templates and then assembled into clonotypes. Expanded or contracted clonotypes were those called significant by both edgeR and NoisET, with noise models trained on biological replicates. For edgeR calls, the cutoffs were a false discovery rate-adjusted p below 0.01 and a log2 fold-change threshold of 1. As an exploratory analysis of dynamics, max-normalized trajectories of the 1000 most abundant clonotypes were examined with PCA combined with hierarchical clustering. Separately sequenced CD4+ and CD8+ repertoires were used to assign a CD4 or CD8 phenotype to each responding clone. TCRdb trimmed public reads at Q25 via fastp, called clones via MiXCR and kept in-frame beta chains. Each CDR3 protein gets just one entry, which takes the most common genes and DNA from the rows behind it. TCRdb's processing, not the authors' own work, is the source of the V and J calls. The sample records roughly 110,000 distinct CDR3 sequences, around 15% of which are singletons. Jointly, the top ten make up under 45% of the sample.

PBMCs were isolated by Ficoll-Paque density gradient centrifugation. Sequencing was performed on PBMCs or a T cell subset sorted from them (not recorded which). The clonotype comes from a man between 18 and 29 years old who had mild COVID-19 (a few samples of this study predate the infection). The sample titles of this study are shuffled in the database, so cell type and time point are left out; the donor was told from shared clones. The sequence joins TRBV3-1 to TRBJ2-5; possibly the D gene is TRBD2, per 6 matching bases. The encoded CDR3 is CASRNSGGGEETQYF. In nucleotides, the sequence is TGTGCCAGCAGAAATAGCGGAGGAGGGGAAGAGACCCAGTACTTC.